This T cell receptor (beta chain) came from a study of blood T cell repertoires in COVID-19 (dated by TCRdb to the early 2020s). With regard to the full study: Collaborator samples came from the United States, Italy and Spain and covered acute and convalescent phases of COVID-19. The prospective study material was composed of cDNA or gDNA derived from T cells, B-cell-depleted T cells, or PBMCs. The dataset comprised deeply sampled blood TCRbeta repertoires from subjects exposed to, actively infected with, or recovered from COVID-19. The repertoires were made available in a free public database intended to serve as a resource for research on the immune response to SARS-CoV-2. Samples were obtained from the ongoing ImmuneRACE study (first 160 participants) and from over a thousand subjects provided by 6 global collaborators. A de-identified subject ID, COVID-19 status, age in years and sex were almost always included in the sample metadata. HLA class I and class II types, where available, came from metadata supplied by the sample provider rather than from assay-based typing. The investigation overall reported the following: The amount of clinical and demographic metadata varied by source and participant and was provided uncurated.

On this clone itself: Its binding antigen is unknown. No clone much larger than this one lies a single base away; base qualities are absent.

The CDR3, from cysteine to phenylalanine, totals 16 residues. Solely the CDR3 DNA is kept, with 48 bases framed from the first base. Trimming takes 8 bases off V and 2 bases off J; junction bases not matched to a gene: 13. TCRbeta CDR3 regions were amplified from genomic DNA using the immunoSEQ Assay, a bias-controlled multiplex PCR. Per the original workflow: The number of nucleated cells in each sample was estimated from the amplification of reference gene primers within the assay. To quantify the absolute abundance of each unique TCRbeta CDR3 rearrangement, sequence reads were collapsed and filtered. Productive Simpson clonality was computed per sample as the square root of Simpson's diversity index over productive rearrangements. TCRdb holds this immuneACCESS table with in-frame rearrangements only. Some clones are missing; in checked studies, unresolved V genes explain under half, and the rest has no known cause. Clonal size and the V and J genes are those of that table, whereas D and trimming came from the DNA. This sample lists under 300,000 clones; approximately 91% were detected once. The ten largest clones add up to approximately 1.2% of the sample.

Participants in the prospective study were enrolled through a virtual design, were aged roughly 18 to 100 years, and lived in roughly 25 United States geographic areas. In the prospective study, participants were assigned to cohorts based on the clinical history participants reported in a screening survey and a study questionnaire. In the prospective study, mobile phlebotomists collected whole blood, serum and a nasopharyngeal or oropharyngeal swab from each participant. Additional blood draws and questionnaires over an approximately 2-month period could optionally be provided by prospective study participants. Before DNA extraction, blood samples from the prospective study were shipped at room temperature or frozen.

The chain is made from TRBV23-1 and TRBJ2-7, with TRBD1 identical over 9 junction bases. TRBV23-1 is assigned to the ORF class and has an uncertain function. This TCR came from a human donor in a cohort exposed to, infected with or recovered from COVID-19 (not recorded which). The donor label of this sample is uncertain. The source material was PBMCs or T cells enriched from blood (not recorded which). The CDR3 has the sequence CASPRGLDRGPYEQYF. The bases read TGCGCCAGCCCCCGGGGCTTGGACAGGGGACCCTACGAGCAGTACTTC.